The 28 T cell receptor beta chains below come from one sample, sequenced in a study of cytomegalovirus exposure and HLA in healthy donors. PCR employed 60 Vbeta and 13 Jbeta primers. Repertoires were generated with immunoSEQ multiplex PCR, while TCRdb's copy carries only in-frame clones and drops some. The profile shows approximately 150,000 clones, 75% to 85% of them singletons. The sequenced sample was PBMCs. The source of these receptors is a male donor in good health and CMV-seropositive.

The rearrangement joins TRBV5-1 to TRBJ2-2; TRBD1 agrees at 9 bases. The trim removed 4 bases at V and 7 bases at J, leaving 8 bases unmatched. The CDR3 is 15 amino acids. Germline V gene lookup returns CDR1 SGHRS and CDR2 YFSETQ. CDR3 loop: CASSPEQGANGELFF. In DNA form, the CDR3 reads TGCGCCAGCAGCCCGGAACAGGGGGCGAACGGGGAGCTGTTTTTT.

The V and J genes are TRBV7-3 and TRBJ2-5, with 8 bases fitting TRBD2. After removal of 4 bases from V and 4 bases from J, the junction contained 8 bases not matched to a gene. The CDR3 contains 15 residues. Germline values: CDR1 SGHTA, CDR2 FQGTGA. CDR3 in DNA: TGTGCCAGCAGCTCCTCTGGCGGGGGGTTAGAGACCCAGTACTTC. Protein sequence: CASSSSGGGLETQYF.

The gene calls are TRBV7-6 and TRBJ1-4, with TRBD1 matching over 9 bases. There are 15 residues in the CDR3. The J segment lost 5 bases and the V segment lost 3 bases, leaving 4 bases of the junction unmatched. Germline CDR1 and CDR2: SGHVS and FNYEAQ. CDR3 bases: TGTGCCAGCAGCTTTCATGGGACAGGGAATGAAAAACTGTTTTTT. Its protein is CASSFHGTGNEKLFF.

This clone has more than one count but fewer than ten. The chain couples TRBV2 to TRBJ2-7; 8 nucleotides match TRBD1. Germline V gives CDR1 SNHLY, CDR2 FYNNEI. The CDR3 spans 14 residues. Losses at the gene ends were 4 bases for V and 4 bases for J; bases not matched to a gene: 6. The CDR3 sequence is CASSVPGGGYEQYF. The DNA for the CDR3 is TGTGCCAGCAGTGTTCCAGGGGGCGGATACGAGCAGTACTTC.

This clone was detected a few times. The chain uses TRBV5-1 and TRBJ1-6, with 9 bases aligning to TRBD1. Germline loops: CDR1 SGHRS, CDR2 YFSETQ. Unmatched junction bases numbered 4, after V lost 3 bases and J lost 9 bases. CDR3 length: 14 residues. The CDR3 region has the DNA TGCGCCAGCAGCTCGGGACAGGGAGGTTCACCCCTCCACTTT. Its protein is CASSSGQGGSPLHF. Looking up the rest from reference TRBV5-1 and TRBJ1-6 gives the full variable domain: KAGVTQTPRYLIKTRGQQVTLSCSPISGHRSVSWYQQTPGQGLQFLFEYFSETQRNKGNFPGRFSGRQFSNSRSEMNVSTLELGDSALYLCASSSGQGGSPLHFGNGTRLTVT.

The DNA of the CDR3 is TGTGCCAGCAGCTTTCCCCAGGGGGCTGGGGAGCTGTTTTTT. Its translation is CASSFPQGAGELFF. This sequence joins TRBV6-5 and TRBJ2-2; 8 nucleotides align to TRBD1. The germline CDR1 and CDR2 sequences are MNHEY and SVGAGI. The CDR3 runs to 14 residues. The junction had 8 bases not matched to a gene; V was cut back by 6 bases and J by 8 bases.

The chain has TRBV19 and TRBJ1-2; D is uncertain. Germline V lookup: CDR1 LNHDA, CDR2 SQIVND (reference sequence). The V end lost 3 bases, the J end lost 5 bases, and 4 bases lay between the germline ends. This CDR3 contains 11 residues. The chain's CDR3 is CASSMTYGYTF. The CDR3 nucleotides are TGTGCCAGTAGTATGACTTATGGCTACACCTTC. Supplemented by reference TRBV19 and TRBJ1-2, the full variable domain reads DGGITQSPKYLFRKEGQNVTLSCEQNLNHDAMYWYRQDPGQGLRLIYYSQIVNDFQKGDIAEGYSVSREKKESFPLTVTSAQKNPTAFYLCASSMTYGYTFGSGTRLTVV.

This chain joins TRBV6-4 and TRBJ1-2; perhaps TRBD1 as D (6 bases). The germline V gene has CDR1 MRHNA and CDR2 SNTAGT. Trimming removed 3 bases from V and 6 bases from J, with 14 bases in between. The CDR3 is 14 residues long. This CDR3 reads CASSEGRGYDGYTF. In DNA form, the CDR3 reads TGTGCCAGCAGTGAGGGCAGGGGTTACGATGGCTACACCTTC.

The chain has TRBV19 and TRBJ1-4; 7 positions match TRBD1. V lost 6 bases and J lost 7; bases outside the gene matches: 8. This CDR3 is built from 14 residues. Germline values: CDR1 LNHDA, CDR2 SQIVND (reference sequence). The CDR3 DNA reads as TGTGCCAGTAGGGGTGGTGGGACAGCTGAAAAACTGTTTTTT. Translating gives CASRGGGTAEKLFF.

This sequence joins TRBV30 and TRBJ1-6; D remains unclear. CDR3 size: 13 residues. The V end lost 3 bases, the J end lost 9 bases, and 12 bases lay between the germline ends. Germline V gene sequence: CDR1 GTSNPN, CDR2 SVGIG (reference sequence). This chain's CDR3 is CAWREGGGSPLHF. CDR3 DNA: TGTGCCTGGAGGGAGGGTGGCGGTTCACCCCTCCACTTT.

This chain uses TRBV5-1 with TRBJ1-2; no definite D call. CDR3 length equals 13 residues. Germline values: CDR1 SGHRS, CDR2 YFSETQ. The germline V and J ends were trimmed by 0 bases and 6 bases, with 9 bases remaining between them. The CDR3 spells CASSLAGENGYTF. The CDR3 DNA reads TGCGCCAGCAGCTTGGCCGGGGAAAATGGCTACACCTTC.

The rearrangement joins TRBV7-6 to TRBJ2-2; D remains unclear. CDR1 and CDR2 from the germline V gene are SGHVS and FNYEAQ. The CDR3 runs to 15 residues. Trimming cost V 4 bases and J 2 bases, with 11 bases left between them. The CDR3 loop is CASSSWAENTGELFF. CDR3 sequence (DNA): TGTGCCAGCAGCTCCTGGGCAGAAAACACCGGGGAGCTGTTTTTT.

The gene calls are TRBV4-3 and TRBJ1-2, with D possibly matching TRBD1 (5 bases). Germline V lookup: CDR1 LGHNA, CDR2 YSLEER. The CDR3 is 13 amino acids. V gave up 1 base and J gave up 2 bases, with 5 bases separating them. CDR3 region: CASSQGQNYGYTF. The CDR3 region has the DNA TGCGCCAGCAGCCAAGGACAGAACTATGGCTACACCTTC.

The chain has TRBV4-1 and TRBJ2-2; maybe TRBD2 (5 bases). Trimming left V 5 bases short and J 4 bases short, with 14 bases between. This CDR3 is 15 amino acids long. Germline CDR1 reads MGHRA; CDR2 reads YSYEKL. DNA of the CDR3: TGCGCCAGCAGCTCGAGGGTGGAGAGCACCGGGGAGCTGTTTTTT. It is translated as CASSSRVESTGELFF.

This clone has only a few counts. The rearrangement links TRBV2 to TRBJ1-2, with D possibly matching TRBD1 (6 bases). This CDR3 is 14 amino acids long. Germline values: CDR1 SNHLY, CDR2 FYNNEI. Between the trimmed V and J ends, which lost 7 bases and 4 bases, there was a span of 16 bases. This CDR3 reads CASTQRAGVYGYTF. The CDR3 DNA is TGTGCCAGCACCCAAAGGGCAGGGGTCTATGGCTACACCTTC.

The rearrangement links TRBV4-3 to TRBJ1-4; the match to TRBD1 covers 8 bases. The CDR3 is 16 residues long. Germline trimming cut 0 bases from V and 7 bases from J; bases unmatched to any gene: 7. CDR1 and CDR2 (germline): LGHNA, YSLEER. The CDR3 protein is CASSQDRNRGTEKLFF. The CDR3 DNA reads TGCGCCAGCAGCCAAGACCGGAACAGGGGGACTGAAAAACTGTTTTTT.

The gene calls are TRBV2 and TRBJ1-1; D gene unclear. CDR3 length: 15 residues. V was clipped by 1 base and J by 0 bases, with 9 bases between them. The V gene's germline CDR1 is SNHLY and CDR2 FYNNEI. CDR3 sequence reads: CASSEVGRLNTEAFF. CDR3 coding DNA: TGTGCCAGCAGTGAAGTTGGCCGCCTGAACACTGAAGCTTTCTTT. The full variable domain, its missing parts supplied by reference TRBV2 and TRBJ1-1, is EPEVTQTPSHQVTQMGQEVILRCVPISNHLYFYWYRQILGQKVEFLVSFYNNEISEKSEIFDDQFSVERPDGSNFTLKIRSTKLEDSAMYFCASSEVGRLNTEAFFGQGTRLTVV.

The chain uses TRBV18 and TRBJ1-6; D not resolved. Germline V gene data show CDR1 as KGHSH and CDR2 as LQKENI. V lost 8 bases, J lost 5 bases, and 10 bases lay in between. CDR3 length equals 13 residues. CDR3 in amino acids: CASATVNNSPLHF. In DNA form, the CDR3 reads TGTGCCAGCGCTACGGTGAATAATTCACCCCTCCACTTT.

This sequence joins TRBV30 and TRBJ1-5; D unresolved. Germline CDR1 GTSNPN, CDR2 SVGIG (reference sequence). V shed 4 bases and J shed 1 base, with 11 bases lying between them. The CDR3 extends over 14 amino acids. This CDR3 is CAWTRYGSNQPQHF. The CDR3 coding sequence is TGTGCCTGGACCCGCTACGGGAGCAATCAGCCCCAGCATTTT.

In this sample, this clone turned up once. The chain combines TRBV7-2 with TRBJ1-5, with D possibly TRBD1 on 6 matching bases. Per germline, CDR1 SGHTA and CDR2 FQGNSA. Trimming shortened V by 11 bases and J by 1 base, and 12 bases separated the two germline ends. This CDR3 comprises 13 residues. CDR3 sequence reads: CAPAGASNQPQHF. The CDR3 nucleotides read TGTGCCCCTGCAGGGGCGAGCAATCAGCCCCAGCATTTT.

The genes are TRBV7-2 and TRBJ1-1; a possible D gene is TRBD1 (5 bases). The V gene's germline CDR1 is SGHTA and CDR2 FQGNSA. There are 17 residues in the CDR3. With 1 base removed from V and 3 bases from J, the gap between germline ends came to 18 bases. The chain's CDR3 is CASSLEFRGWWYTEAFF. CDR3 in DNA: TGTGCCAGCAGCTTAGAATTCCGGGGGTGGTGGTACACTGAAGCTTTCTTT.

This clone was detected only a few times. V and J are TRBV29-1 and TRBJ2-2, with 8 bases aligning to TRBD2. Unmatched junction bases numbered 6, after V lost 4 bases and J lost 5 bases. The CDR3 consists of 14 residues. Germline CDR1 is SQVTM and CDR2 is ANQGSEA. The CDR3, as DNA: TGCAGCGTTGGGCGGGGGGCTCCAACCGGGGAGCTGTTTTTT. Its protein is CSVGRGAPTGELFF.

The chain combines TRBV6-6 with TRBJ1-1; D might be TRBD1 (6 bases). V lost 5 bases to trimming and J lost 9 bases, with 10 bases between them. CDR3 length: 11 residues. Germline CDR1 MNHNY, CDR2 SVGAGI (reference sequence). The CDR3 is CASSTDRKAFF. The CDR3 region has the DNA TGTGCCAGCAGTACCGACAGGAAAGCTTTCTTT.

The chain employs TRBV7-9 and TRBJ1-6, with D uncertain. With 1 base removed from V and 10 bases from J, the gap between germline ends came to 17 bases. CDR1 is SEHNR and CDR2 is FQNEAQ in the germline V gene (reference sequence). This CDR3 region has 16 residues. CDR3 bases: TGTGCCAGCAGCTTAGGGGCACCCAAGGCCAACTCACCCCTCCACTTT. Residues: CASSLGAPKANSPLHF.

The DNA for the CDR3 is TGTGCCAGCAGCTTAGACAGGACTAAGGGAGGCTACACCTTC. This gives the protein CASSLDRTKGGYTF. J is TRBJ1-2 and V is TRBV7-9, with a possible D match to TRBD1 (5 bases). This CDR3 is 14 amino acids long. V was clipped by 1 base and J by 8 bases, with 14 bases between them. Germline lookup yields CDR1 SEHNR and CDR2 FQNEAQ (reference sequence). Full variable domain (rest looked up from reference TRBV7-9 and TRBJ1-2): DTGVSQNPRHKITKRGQNVTFRCDPISEHNRLYWYRQTLGQGPEFLTYFQNEAQLEKSRLLSDRFSAERPKGSFSTLEIQRTEQGDSAMYLCASSLDRTKGGYTFGSGTRLTVV.

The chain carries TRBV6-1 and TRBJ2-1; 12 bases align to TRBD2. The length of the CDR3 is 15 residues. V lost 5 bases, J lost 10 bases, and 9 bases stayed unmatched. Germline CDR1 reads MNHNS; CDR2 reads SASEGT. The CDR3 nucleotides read TGTGCCAGCAGTCCTCGACTAGCGGGGGCCCCGGAGCAGTTCTTC. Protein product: CASSPRLAGAPEQFF.

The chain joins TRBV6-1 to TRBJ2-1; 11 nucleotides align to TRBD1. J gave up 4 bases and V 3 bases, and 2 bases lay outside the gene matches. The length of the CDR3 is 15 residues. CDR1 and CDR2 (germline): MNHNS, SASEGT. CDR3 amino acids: CASSEGQGGYNEQFF. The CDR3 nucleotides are TGTGCCAGCAGTGAGGGACAGGGGGGATACAATGAGCAGTTCTTC.

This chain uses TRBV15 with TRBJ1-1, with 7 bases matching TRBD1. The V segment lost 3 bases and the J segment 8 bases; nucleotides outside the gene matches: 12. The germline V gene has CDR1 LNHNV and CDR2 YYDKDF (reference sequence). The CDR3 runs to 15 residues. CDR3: CATSSVSGQDLEAFF. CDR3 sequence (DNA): TGTGCCACCAGCAGTGTCTCCGGACAGGACCTGGAAGCTTTCTTT.